Listed below are T cell receptor beta chains from one sample, sequenced in a study of T cell repertoires in ileal Crohn's disease. This table comes from immunoSEQ multiplex PCR, and its TCRdb copy is limited to in-frame clones, with some not included. The sample includes thousands of clones, roughly 78% of them seen just once. Sequenced: ileal tissue. The receptors were gathered from an adult with Crohn's disease. Each CDR3 is given with its conserved first and last residue. The D gene is left open where the match is weak. Size is stated for part of the rows, as once, few or many counts, or as a class when the clone is expanded.

clone_size	v_call	j_call	d_call	cdr3_aa	cdr3_nt
-	TRBV28	TRBJ2-1	TRBD2	CASSSFGLVINEQFF	TGTGCCAGCAGCTCCTTCGGACTAGTTATCAATGAGCAGTTCTTC
few	TRBV29-1	TRBJ2-1	-	CSVGHTNNEQFF	TGCAGCGTGGGACATACTAACAATGAGCAGTTCTTC
-	TRBV27	TRBJ1-6	-	CASSLRTSYNSPLHF	TGTGCCAGCAGTTTACGGACCTCCTATAATTCACCCCTCCACTTT
-	TRBV18	TRBJ1-1	-	CASGVDTGMKAFF	TGTGCCAGCGGAGTCGACACCGGTATGAAAGCTTTCTTT
-	TRBV6-9	TRBJ1-4	-	CASSEVVDEKLFF	TGTGCCAGCAGTGAAGTAGTGGATGAAAAACTGTTTTTT
-	TRBV5-1	TRBJ2-3	TRBD2	CASSLRLAGRTDTQYF	TGCGCCAGCAGCTTACGACTAGCGGGACGGACAGATACGCAGTATTTT
once	TRBV29-1	TRBJ2-1	TRBD1	CSSGQGATPSYNEQFF	TGCAGCTCAGGACAGGGGGCGACGCCTTCCTACAATGAGCAGTTCTTC
few	TRBV19	TRBJ2-1	TRBD2	CASSEGLAEDPSYNEQFF	TGTGCCAGTAGTGAGGGACTAGCGGAGGACCCGTCCTACAATGAGCAGTTCTTC
-	TRBV7-3	TRBJ2-2	-	CASSLVPGINTGELFF	TGTGCCAGCAGCTTAGTGCCAGGGATTAACACCGGGGAGCTGTTTTTT
-	TRBV29-1	TRBJ2-5	-	CSVGGQQETQYF	TGCAGCGTTGGTGGACAACAAGAGACCCAGTACTTC
-	TRBV30	TRBJ2-5	-	CAWRGAQVGVQYF	TGTGCCTGGAGGGGGGCACAGGTGGGGGTCCAGTACTTC
-	TRBV5-1	TRBJ1-1	-	CASSTPGTGGSRAFF	TGCGCCAGCAGCACCCCCGGGACCGGCGGTTCTCGGGCTTTCTTT
-	TRBV6-1	TRBJ1-6	-	CASSEAGVRISPLHF	TGTGCCAGCAGTGAAGCCGGGGTGAGGATTTCACCCCTCCACTTT
-	TRBV28	TRBJ1-1	TRBD1	CASSLGQGRVLGTEAFF	TGTGCCAGCAGTTTGGGACAGGGGAGGGTGTTGGGCACTGAAGCTTTCTTT
-	TRBV11-2	TRBJ1-1	-	CASSLVQGETEAFF	TGTGCCAGCAGCCTTGTACAGGGAGAGACTGAAGCTTTCTTT
-	TRBV5-4	TRBJ2-5	-	CASSFGVVQETQYF	TGTGCCAGCAGCTTCGGGGTAGTTCAAGAGACCCAGTACTTC
-	TRBV5-1	TRBJ2-7	TRBD1	CASGRGTADTAAYEQYF	TGCGCCAGCGGCAGGGGGACGGCCGATACTGCTGCCTACGAGCAGTACTTC
-	TRBV19	TRBJ2-5	TRBD1	CATSQGGRLGTQYF	TGTGCCACTAGCCAAGGGGGCCGCCTGGGGACCCAGTACTTC
-	TRBV7-2	TRBJ1-5	TRBD1	CASSYRGDQPQHF	TGTGCCAGCAGCTACAGGGGCGACCAGCCCCAGCATTTT
-	TRBV12-5	TRBJ2-7	-	CAVVCSGVYEQYF	TGTGCTGTGGTTTGTTCAGGGGTGTACGAGCAGTACTTC
few	TRBV2	TRBJ1-1	-	CASSSSPPAFF	TGTGCCAGCAGTAGTTCTCCTCCCGCTTTCTTT
-	TRBV6-4	TRBJ2-3	-	CASSDTGLDTQYF	TGTGCCAGCAGTGACACAGGGTTAGATACGCAGTATTTT
-	TRBV2	TRBJ1-5	TRBD1	CASAGQALQPQHF	TGTGCCAGCGCGGGACAGGCCTTACAGCCCCAGCATTTT
-	TRBV7-9	TRBJ1-3	-	CASSLAGSRMRNTIYF	TGTGCCAGCAGCTTAGCGGGGAGTCGGATGAGAAACACCATATATTTT
-	TRBV18	TRBJ2-1	TRBD1	CASSPPRKGADEQFF	TGTGCCAGCTCACCACCGAGAAAGGGGGCAGATGAGCAGTTCTTC
-	TRBV7-2	TRBJ1-2	-	CASSLSRNYGYTF	TGTGCCAGCAGCTTATCGCGGAACTATGGCTACACCTTC
-	TRBV2	TRBJ2-2	-	CASRLGLSGELFF	TGTGCCAGCAGACTAGGACTGTCCGGGGAGCTGTTTTTT
-	TRBV7-8	TRBJ2-2	TRBD2	CASSLRTSGYTGELFF	TGTGCCAGCAGCTTACGAACTAGCGGATACACCGGGGAGCTGTTTTTT
medium-sized	TRBV5-6	TRBJ2-1	-	CASSLAGDSSYNEQFF	TGTGCCAGCAGCTTGGCGGGGGACAGCTCCTACAATGAGCAGTTCTTC
-	TRBV9	TRBJ2-2	-	CASCPAAATGELFF	TGTGCCAGCTGTCCGGCGGCAGCAACCGGGGAGCTGTTTTTT
-	TRBV19	TRBJ1-5	-	CASTGLGNQPQHF	TGTGCCAGTACCGGGCTTGGCAATCAGCCCCAGCATTTT
-	TRBV5-1	TRBJ1-6	-	CASSHPSGVVPPMNSPLHF	TGCGCCAGCAGCCACCCCTCAGGGGTTGTCCCTCCTATGAATTCACCCCTCCACTTT